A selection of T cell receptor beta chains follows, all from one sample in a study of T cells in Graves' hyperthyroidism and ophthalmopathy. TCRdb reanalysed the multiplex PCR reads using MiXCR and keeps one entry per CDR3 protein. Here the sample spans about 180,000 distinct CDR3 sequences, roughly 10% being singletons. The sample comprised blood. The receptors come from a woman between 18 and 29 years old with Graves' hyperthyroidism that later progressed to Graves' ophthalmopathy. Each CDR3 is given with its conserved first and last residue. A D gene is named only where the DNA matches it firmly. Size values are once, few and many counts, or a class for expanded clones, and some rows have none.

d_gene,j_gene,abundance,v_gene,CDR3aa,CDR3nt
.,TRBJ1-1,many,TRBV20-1,CSARDDVEMNTEAFF,TGCAGTGCTAGAGATGATGTGGAAATGAACACTGAAGCTTTCTTT
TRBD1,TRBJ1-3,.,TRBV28,CASIRQGSGNTIYF,TGTGCCAGCATCAGACAGGGGTCTGGAAACACCATATATTTT
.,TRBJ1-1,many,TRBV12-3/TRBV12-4,CASSLIGSKTEAFF,TGTGCCAGCAGCCTAATAGGGTCCAAGACTGAAGCTTTCTTT
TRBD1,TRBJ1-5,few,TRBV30,CAWSPGTGSNQPQHF,TGTGCCTGGAGTCCCGGGACAGGGTCCAATCAGCCCCAGCATTTT
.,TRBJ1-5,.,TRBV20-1,CSAREGGVRAQHF,TGCAGTGCTAGAGAGGGAGGGGTTCGGGCCCAGCATTTT
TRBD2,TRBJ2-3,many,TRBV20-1,CSANSGGLSYPTDTQYF,TGCAGTGCAAATAGCGGGGGGCTATCTTATCCCACAGATACGCAGTATTTT
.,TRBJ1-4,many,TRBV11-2,CASSLYGGLTNEKLFF,TGTGCCAGCAGCTTATATGGGGGTCTAACTAATGAAAAACTGTTTTTT
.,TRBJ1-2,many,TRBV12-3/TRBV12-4,CASSFLSGDGYTF,TGTGCCAGCAGTTTCCTCTCGGGGGATGGCTACACCTTC
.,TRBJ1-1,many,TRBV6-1,CASNKLGPLGAEAFF,TGTGCCAGCAACAAGTTGGGACCATTAGGAGCTGAAGCTTTCTTT
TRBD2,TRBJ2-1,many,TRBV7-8,CASAKGRANEQFF,TGTGCCAGTGCGAAGGGGAGGGCCAATGAGCAGTTCTTC
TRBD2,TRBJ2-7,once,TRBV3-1,CASSQVSSGRSYEQYF,TGTGCCAGCAGCCAAGTCTCTAGCGGGAGGAGTTACGAGCAGTACTTC
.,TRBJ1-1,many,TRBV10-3,CAISESPGGTEAFF,TGTGCCATCAGTGAGTCGCCGGGAGGGACTGAAGCTTTCTTT
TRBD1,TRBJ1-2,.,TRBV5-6,CASSWGTGGFYGYTF,TGTGCCAGCAGCTGGGGGACAGGGGGTTTCTATGGCTACACCTTC
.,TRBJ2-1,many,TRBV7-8,CASSERKGVSYNEQFF,TGTGCCAGCAGCGAGCGTAAAGGGGTTTCCTACAATGAGCAGTTCTTC
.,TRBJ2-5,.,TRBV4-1,CASSRPGRTQETQHF,TGCGCCAGCAGCCGACCAGGACGGACCCAAGAGACCCAGCACTTC
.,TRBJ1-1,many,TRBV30,CAWRISGFTEAFF,TGTGCCTGGAGGATCTCAGGGTTCACTGAAGCTTTCTTT
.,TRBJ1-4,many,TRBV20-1,CSAIGTIGEKLFF,TGCAGTGCTATCGGGACTATTGGGGAAAAACTGTTTTTT
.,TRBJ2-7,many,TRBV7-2,CASSLALWGLPYEQYF,TGTGCCAGCAGCTTAGCGCTGTGGGGGTTACCCTACGAGCAGTACTTC
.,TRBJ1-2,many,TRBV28,CASSLWGLYGYTF,TGTGCCAGCAGTTTATGGGGGTTATATGGCTACACCTTC
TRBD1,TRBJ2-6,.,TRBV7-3,CASSLEVRQGSSGANVLTF,TGTGCCAGCAGCTTAGAGGTCAGACAGGGGAGCTCTGGGGCCAACGTCCTGACTTTC
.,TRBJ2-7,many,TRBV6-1,CASTQGGDEQYF,TGTGCCAGCACACAGGGGGGGGACGAGCAGTACTTC
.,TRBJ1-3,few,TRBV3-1,CASSESETASGNTIYF,TGTGCCAGCAGCGAATCGGAGACAGCCTCTGGAAACACCATATATTTT
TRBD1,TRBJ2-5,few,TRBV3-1,CASSQVGTGVLETQYF,TGTGCCAGCAGCCAAGTGGGGACAGGGGTGCTGGAGACCCAGTACTTC
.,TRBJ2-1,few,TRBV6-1,CASSLGQPTDFQFF,TGTGCCAGCAGCCTCGGACAGCCCACAGATTTCCAGTTCTTC
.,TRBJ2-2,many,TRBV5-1,CASSLSAGTTGELFF,TGCGCCAGCAGCCTGAGTGCAGGAACTACCGGGGAGCTGTTTTTT
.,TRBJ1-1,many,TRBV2,CASSEGLEGFMNTEAFF,TGTGCCAGCAGTGAAGGTCTGGAGGGCTTCATGAACACTGAAGCTTTCTTT
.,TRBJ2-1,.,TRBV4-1,CASSHIGGRSNEQFF,TGCGCCAGCAGCCATATCGGGGGCCGATCCAATGAGCAGTTCTTC
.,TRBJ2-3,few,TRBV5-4,CASSTLASSTDTQYF,TGTGCCAGCAGCACCCTAGCTTCTAGCACAGATACGCAGTATTTT
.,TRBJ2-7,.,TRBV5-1,CASSLQQGGLEQYF,TGCGCCAGCAGCTTGCAACAGGGAGGCCTCGAGCAGTACTTC
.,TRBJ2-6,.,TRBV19,CASSRWTNGMSSGANVLTF,TGTGCCAGTAGTCGATGGACTAACGGGATGAGCTCTGGGGCCAACGTCCTGACTTTC
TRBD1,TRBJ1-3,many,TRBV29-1,CSGGTGGNTIYF,TGCAGCGGTGGGACAGGCGGAAACACCATATATTTT
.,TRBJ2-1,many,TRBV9,CASSPEGRGLFGEQFF,TGTGCCAGCAGCCCAGAGGGTCGGGGGCTATTTGGCGAGCAGTTCTTC
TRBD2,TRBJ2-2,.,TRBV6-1,CASMGMGRGSTGELFF,TGTGCCAGCATGGGGATGGGGAGGGGTTCCACCGGGGAGCTGTTTTTT
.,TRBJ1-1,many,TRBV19,CASSIGGGGAFF,TGTGCCAGTAGTATCGGGGGTGGTGGAGCTTTCTTT
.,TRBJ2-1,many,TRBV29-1,CSVTPVSGFSYNEQFF,TGCAGCGTGACGCCTGTGTCGGGTTTTTCCTACAATGAGCAGTTCTTC
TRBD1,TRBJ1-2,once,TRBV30,CAWSPGQGNYGYTF,TGTGCCTGGAGTCCCGGACAGGGCAACTATGGCTACACCTTC
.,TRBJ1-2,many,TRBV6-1,CASSEDEGIIYTNYGYTF,TGTGCCAGCAGTGAAGATGAGGGGATTATATATACTAACTATGGCTACACCTTC
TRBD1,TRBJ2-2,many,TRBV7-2,CASSPWTGGIITGELFF,TGTGCCAGCAGCCCTTGGACAGGGGGCATCATCACCGGGGAGCTGTTTTTT
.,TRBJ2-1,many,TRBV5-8,CASSLVLGSGEQFF,TGTGCCAGCAGCTTGGTGCTTGGGTCTGGAGAGCAGTTCTTC
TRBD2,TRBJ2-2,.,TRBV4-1,CASSPRLARELFF,TGCGCCAGCAGCCCTCGACTAGCCAGGGAGCTGTTTTTT
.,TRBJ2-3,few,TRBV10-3,CAISERASTDTQYF,TGTGCCATCAGTGAACGAGCAAGCACAGATACGCAGTATTTT
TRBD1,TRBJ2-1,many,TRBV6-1,CASSQSERGRLRSLEQFF,TGTGCCAGCAGTCAATCGGAGAGGGGGCGGCTTAGGAGTCTTGAGCAGTTCTTC
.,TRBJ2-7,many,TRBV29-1,CSVFPGAETEQYF,TGCAGCGTTTTCCCCGGGGCAGAAACCGAGCAGTACTTC
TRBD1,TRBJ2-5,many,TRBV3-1,CASRDNRGQETQYF,TGTGCCAGCAGAGACAACAGGGGTCAGGAGACCCAGTACTTC
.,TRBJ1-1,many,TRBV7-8,CASSLRLGTNTEAFF,TGTGCCAGCAGCTTAAGACTGGGGACGAACACTGAAGCTTTCTTT
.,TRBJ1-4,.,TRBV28,CASSFGRPTNEKLFF,TGTGCCAGCAGTTTTGGGCGGCCAACTAATGAAAAACTGTTTTTT
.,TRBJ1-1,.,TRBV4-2,CASSQGTRTEAFF,TGTGCCAGCAGCCAAGGGACACGTACTGAAGCTTTCTTT
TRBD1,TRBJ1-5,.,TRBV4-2,CASSQATGDSNQPQHF,TGTGCCAGCAGCCAAGCGACAGGGGATAGCAATCAGCCCCAGCATTTT
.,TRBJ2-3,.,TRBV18,CASLGEDTQYF,TGTGCCAGCCTAGGGGAGGATACGCAGTATTTT
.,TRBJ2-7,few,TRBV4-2,CASSGTTGRSYEQYF,TGTGCCAGCAGCGGTACCACGGGCAGATCCTACGAGCAGTACTTC
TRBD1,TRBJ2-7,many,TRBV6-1,CASRISQGNEQYF,TGTGCCAGCAGAATATCACAGGGGAACGAGCAGTACTTC
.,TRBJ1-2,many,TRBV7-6,CASSRTPNYGYTF,TGTGCCAGCAGCAGGACTCCCAACTATGGCTACACCTTC